This record covers a single T cell receptor beta chain. TCRdb's copy holds only in-frame clones and misses some; the assay was immunoSEQ multiplex PCR. Of a few million clones in the sample, about nine tenths were seen once. This specimen belongs to a study of shared clonotypes between healthy human individuals. CDR1 and CDR2 from the germline V gene are SGHRS and YFSETQ. With 0 bases removed from V and 2 bases from J, the gap between germline ends came to 20 bases. The CDR3 has 18 residues. This clonotype was obtained from a man between 18 and 29 years old in good health. Some clones in this sample may be carry-over from other donors' samples. Sequenced input: naive CD4+ T cells from PBMCs. The sample's subset: CD45RA+ positively selected. The chain carries TRBV5-1 and TRBJ1-1; possibly TRBD1 for D (6 bases). The CDR3, as DNA: TGCGCCAGCAGCTTGGAGCCCAATAGCAGGGGAGTAAACACTGAAGCTTTCTTT. This codes for CASSLEPNSRGVNTEAFF.